Below, one TCR beta chain is given with its context. These data come from a study of blood T cell repertoires in COVID-19. Sequencing used immunoSEQ multiplex PCR; TCRdb keeps in-frame clones, though not all of them. The sample has roughly 250,000 clones, about 90% seen once; the top ten hold 1% to 1.5%. Participants came from 24 US areas, aged roughly 18 to 89 years. The CDR3 extends over 17 amino acids. Germline V gene sequence: CDR1 SGHNT, CDR2 YYREEE (reference sequence). V dropped 0 bases and J dropped 4; count of bases not matched to a gene: 8. Sequenced: PBMCs or T cells enriched from blood (not recorded which). This rearrangement joins TRBV5-4 to TRBJ2-2; 8 positions match TRBD1. The receptor comes from a human donor in a cohort exposed to, infected with or recovered from COVID-19 (not recorded which). The donor label of this sample is uncertain. The CDR3 protein is CASSLARTGLLTGELFF. Written as DNA, the CDR3 is TGTGCCAGCAGCTTGGCCAGGACAGGGTTACTCACCGGGGAGCTGTTTTTT. Combining the CDR3 with reference TRBV5-4 and TRBJ2-2 gives the whole variable domain ETGVTQSPTHLIKTRGQQVTLRCSSQSGHNTVSWYQQALGQGPQFIFQYYREEENGRGNFPPRFSGLQFPNYSSELNVNALELDDSALYLCASSLARTGLLTGELFFGEGSRLTVL.